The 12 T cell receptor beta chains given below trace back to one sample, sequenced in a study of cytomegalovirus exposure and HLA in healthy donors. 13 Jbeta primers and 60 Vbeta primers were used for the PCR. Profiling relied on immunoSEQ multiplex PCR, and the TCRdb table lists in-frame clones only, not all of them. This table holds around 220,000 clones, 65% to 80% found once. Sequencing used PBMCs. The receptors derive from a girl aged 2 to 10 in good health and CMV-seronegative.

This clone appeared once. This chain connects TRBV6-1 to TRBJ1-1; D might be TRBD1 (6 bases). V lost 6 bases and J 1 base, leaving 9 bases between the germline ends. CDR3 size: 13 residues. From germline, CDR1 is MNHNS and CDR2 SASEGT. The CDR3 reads CASRPTGNTEAFF. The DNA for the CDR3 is TGTGCCAGCAGGCCGACAGGGAACACTGAAGCTTTCTTT.

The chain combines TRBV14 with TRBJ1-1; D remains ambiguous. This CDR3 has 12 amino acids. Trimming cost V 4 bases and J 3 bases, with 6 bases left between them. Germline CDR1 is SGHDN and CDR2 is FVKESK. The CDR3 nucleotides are TGTGCCAGCAGCCTGGGAGACACTGAAGCTTTCTTT. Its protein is CASSLGDTEAFF.

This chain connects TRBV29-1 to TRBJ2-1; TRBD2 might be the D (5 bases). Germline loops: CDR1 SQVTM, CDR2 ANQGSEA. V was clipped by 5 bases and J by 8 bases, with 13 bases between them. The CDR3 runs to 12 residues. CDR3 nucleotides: TGCAGCGTTTATTCCGGGCGGGATGAGCAGTTCTTC. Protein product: CSVYSGRDEQFF.

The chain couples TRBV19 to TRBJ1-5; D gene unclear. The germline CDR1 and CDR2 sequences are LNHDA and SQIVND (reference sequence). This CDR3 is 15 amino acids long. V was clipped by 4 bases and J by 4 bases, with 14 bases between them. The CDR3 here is CASSRQRLRNQPQHF. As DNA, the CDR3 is TGTGCCAGTAGTAGGCAGAGGTTGAGAAATCAGCCCCAGCATTTT.

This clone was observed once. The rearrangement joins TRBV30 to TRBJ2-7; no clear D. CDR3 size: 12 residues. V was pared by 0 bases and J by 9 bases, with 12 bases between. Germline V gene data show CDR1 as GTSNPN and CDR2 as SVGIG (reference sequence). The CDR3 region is CAWSVSESWQYF. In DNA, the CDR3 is TGTGCCTGGAGTGTATCTGAGTCCTGGCAGTACTTC.

CDR3 bases: TGCAGCGTTGAACCAGACAGGGCCCAAGAGACCCAGTACTTC. Residues: CSVEPDRAQETQYF. This chain uses TRBV29-1 with TRBJ2-5; 7 bases are shared with TRBD1. Germline CDR1 SQVTM, CDR2 ANQGSEA. The CDR3 sequence is 14 residues long. The V segment lost 2 bases and the J segment 1 base; nucleotides outside the gene matches: 4.

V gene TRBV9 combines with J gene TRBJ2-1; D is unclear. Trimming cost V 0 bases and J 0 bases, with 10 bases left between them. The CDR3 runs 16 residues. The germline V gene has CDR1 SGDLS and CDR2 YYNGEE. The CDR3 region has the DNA TGTGCCAGCAGCGTAGCTACGGTCCGCTCCTACAATGAGCAGTTCTTC. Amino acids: CASSVATVRSYNEQFF.

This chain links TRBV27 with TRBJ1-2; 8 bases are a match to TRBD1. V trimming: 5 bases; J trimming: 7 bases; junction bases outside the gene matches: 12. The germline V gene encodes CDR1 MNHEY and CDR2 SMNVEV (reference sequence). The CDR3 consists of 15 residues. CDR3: CASSTSTGDLSGYTF. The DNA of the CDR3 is TGTGCCAGCAGTACATCGACAGGGGACCTCTCTGGCTACACCTTC.

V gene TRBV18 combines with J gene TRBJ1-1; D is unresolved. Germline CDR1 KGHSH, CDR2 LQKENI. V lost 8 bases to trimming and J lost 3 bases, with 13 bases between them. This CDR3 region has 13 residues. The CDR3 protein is CASLTSADTEAFF. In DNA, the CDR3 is TGTGCCAGCCTCACGTCTGCGGACACTGAAGCTTTCTTT.

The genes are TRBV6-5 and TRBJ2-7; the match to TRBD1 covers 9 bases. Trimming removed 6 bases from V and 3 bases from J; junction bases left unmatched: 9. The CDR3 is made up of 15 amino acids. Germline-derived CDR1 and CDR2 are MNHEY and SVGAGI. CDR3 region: CASRRGQGAFYEQYF. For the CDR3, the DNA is TGTGCCAGCAGGAGGGGACAGGGAGCCTTCTACGAGCAGTACTTC.

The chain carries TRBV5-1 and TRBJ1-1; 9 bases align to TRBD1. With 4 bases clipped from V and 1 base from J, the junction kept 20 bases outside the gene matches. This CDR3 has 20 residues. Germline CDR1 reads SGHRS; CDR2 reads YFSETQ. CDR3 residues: CASSRQITSGTGIGNTEAFF. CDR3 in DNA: TGCGCCAGCAGCCGCCAAATCACCTCCGGGACAGGGATAGGGAACACTGAAGCTTTCTTT.

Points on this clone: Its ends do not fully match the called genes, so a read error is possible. The CDR3 here is CASFDRGSPAKYGYTF. The CDR3 DNA sequence: TGCGCCAGCTTCGACAGGGGTTCGCCTGCTAAGTATGGCTACACCTTC. The chain recombines TRBV10-2 with TRBJ1-2; 8 nucleotides match TRBD1. CDR3 length: 16 residues. The germline CDR1 and CDR2 sequences are WSHSY and SAAADI.